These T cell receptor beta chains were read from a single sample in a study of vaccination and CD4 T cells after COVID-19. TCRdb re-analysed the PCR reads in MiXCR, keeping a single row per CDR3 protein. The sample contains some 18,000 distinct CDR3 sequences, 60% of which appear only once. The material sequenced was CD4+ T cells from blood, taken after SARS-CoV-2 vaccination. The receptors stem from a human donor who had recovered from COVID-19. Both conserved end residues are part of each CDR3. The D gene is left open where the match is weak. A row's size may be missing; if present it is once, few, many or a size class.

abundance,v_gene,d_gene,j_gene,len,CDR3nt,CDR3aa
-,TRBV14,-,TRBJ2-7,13,TGTGCCAGCAGCCAAGACAGCGACTACGAGCAGTACTTC,CASSQDSDYEQYF
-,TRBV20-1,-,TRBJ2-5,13,TGCAGTGCTAGGGTGGAGGGAAAAGAGACCCAGTACTTC,CSARVEGKETQYF
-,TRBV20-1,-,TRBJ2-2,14,TGCAGTGCTAGAGCTAGGGCATCGACCGGGGAGCTGTTTTTT,CSARARASTGELFF
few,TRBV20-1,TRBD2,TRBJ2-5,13,TGCAGTGCTAGGGGAGGGACCCGGGAGACCCAGTACTTC,CSARGGTRETQYF
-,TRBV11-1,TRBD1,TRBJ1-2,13,TGTGCCAGCAGCTTCGGGACAGGCTATGGCTACACCTTC,CASSFGTGYGYTF
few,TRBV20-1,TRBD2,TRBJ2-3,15,TGCAGTGCCTTGAAGACTAGCGGAAACACAGATACGCAGTATTTT,CSALKTSGNTDTQYF
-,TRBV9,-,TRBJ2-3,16,TGTGCCGGCAGCGTAGCTATAGCGCCATTCACAGATACGCAGTATTTT,CAGSVAIAPFTDTQYF
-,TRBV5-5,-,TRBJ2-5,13,TGTGCCAGCAGCTTTGACAGGAGAGGGACCCAGTACTTC,CASSFDRRGTQYF
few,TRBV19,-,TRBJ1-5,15,TGTGCCAGTAGTTTTCGACAGAACTATAATCAGCCCCAGCATTTT,CASSFRQNYNQPQHF
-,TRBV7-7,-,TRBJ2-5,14,TGTGCTAGCAGCAAACTAGGGAGGGGGGAGACCCAGTACTTC,CASSKLGRGETQYF
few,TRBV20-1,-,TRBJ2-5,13,TGCAGTGCTAAGCAGGGGGGATGGGAGACCCAGTACTTC,CSAKQGGWETQYF
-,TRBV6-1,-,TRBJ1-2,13,TGTGCCAGCAGCAGACAGAGCCTCTATGGCTACACCTTC,CASSRQSLYGYTF
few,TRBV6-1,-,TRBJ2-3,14,TGTGCCAGCAGCCAAACCGGGGCCACAGATACGCAGTATTTT,CASSQTGATDTQYF
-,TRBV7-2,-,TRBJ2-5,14,TGTGCCAGCAGCTTCCGGTCAGCCGCGGAGACCCAGTACTTC,CASSFRSAAETQYF
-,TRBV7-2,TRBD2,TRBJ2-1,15,TGTGCCAGCAGTCTTAGCGGGAGCCGGACCAATGAGCAGTTCTTC,CASSLSGSRTNEQFF
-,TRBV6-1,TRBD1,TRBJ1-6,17,TGTGCCAGCAGGCCCCGGGGACAGGGCCCAGACGGCTCACCCCTCCACTTT,CASRPRGQGPDGSPLHF
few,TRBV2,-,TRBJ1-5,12,TGTGCCACACAGGATAGCAATCAGCCCCAGCATTTT,CATQDSNQPQHF